Below, one T cell receptor (beta chain) is given with its context. These data belong to a study of blood T cell repertoires in COVID-19. Germline V CDR1 and CDR2: GTSNPN, SVGIG (reference sequence). V shed 4 bases, J shed 5 bases, and the junction held 9 bases outside the gene matches. This CDR3 has 16 residues. Data came from immunoSEQ multiplex PCR; TCRdb stores just in-frame clones and leaves some out. The sample records 200,000 to 300,000 clones, around 85% being singletons. The origin of this receptor is an elderly woman with acute or convalescent COVID-19. The chain uses TRBV30 and TRBJ1-4; 11 positions match TRBD1. Source material: peripheral blood. CDR3 in amino acids: CAWTRTGGAPNEKLFF. CDR3 sequence (DNA): TGTGCCTGGACCCGGACAGGGGGCGCCCCGAATGAAAAACTGTTTTTT.